Below are 32 T cell receptor beta chains sequenced from a single sample in a study of shared clonotypes between healthy human individuals. Data came from immunoSEQ multiplex PCR; TCRdb stores just in-frame clones and leaves some out. Of roughly 2,300,000 clones listed, roughly 92% are singletons. Sequenced material: naive CD4+ T cells from PBMCs. The subset denotes: CD45RA+ positively selected. The receptors here all came from a man younger than 30 in good health. Some clones in this sample may be carry-over from other donors' samples.

The chain is built from TRBV19 and TRBJ1-5; D remains unclear. Trimming took off 1 base at V and 11 bases at J, with 12 bases between the two ends. This CDR3 spans 13 amino acids. Germline V gene sequence: CDR1 LNHDA, CDR2 SQIVND (reference sequence). The DNA of the CDR3 is TGTGCCAGTAGTATAGGACGGGTCGGTTCCCAGCATTTT. Protein product: CASSIGRVGSQHF.

The chain employs TRBV19 and TRBJ2-7; the match to TRBD2 covers 9 bases. Germline assignment: CDR1 LNHDA and CDR2 SQIVND (reference sequence). This CDR3 region has 16 residues. V dropped 5 bases and J dropped 0; count of bases not matched to a gene: 8. The CDR3 is CASSLASGTLSYEQYF. The CDR3 DNA reads TGTGCCAGTAGTTTGGCTAGCGGGACCCTCTCCTACGAGCAGTACTTC.

The V call is TRBV7-9, the J call TRBJ2-5; no clear D gene. The germline V gene encodes CDR1 SEHNR and CDR2 FQNEAQ (reference sequence). CDR3 length: 12 residues. V was pared by 8 bases and J by 5 bases, with 12 bases between. CDR3 region: CASGPPRETQYF. The DNA for the CDR3 is TGTGCCAGCGGGCCCCCACGGGAGACCCAGTACTTC.

V is TRBV29-1 and J is TRBJ2-7, with 7 bases that match TRBD1. This CDR3 spans 14 amino acids. CDR1 and CDR2 from the germline V gene are SQVTM and ANQGSEA. With V trimmed by 5 bases and J by 0 bases, 7 bases remained unmatched. This CDR3 is CSVFSTGSSYEQYF. As DNA, the CDR3 is TGCAGCGTTTTTTCGACAGGGAGCTCCTACGAGCAGTACTTC.

As regards this clone: One end of the junction is discordant with germline, which a read error may explain. The chain is built from TRBV2 and TRBJ2-7; D is unresolved. The CDR3 consists of 13 residues. From germline, CDR1 is SNHLY and CDR2 FYNNEI. The CDR3 here is CASSGRVSFEQYF. DNA for the CDR3: TGTGCCAGCAGCGGACGAGTCTCCTTCGAGCAGTACTTC.

The chain employs TRBV7-2 and TRBJ2-7; D remains ambiguous. The CDR3 is 13 residues long. From germline, CDR1 is SGHTA and CDR2 FQGNSA. V shed 3 bases and J shed 2 bases, with 8 bases lying between them. The CDR3 loop is CASSFGNTYEQYF. In nucleotides, the CDR3 is TGTGCCAGCAGCTTTGGAAATACCTACGAGCAGTACTTC.

This clone was seen more than once but under ten times. The chain links TRBV27 to TRBJ2-7; 10 bases agree with TRBD1. The CDR3 is made up of 14 amino acids. V lost 7 bases to trimming and J lost 2 bases; unmatched junction nucleotides: 5. The V gene's germline CDR1 is MNHEY and CDR2 SMNVEV (reference sequence). The CDR3 here is CASTPGQGAYEQYF. The CDR3 nucleotides are TGTGCCAGCACCCCAGGACAGGGGGCCTACGAGCAGTACTTC.

The V call is TRBV7-9, the J call TRBJ1-1; 8 bases map to TRBD1. CDR3 length: 18 amino acids. V lost 5 bases, J lost 0 bases, and 14 bases stayed unmatched. Germline CDR1 is SEHNR and CDR2 is FQNEAQ (reference sequence). CDR3 amino acids: CASSTRTGRTLMNTEAFF. The CDR3 DNA follows: TGTGCCAGCAGCACCAGGACAGGGAGAACCCTCATGAACACTGAAGCTTTCTTT.

The rearrangement joins TRBV29-1 to TRBJ2-7, with D possibly TRBD1 on 8 matching bases. V lost 6 bases, J lost 0 bases, and 24 bases lay in between. Germline V lookup: CDR1 SQVTM, CDR2 ANQGSEA. The CDR3 loop spans 17 amino acids. This CDR3 reads CSVAGQAAYQLSYEQYF. CDR3 DNA sequence: TGCAGCGTAGCGGGACAGGCAGCGTATCAACTCTCCTACGAGCAGTACTTC.

The J gene is TRBJ1-2, the V gene TRBV6-6; D remains unclear. V was clipped by 0 bases and J by 0 bases, with 8 bases between them. The germline V gene encodes CDR1 MNHNY and CDR2 SVGAGI (reference sequence). The CDR3 is 15 residues long. DNA of the CDR3: TGTGCCAGCAGTTACTCGGCACCGGCTAACTATGGCTACACCTTC. As protein: CASSYSAPANYGYTF.

The DNA for the CDR3 is TGCGCCAGCAGCCCCCGGGACAGCTCCTACAATGAGCAGTTCTTC. Translated: CASSPRDSSYNEQFF. J is TRBJ2-1 and V is TRBV5-1, with TRBD1 matching 7 bases. The CDR3 spans 15 residues. J was trimmed by 0 bases and V by 4 bases; bases with no gene match: 4. Germline values: CDR1 SGHRS, CDR2 YFSETQ.

Regarding this clone: This specimen includes other DNA sequences encoding the same CDR3. This chain joins TRBV5-1 and TRBJ2-3; the match to TRBD1 covers 8 bases. The CDR3 extends over 15 amino acids. Trimming removed 6 bases from V and 0 bases from J; junction bases left unmatched: 6. The germline V gene encodes CDR1 SGHRS and CDR2 YFSETQ. CDR3 sequence (DNA): TGCGCCAGCACCCGTCGGACAGGGAGCACAGATACGCAGTATTTT. Its translation: CASTRRTGSTDTQYF. The whole variable domain, remainder taken from reference TRBV5-1 and TRBJ2-3, is KAGVTQTPRYLIKTRGQQVTLSCSPISGHRSVSWYQQTPGQGLQFLFEYFSETQRNKGNFPGRFSGRQFSNSRSEMNVSTLELGDSALYLCASTRRTGSTDTQYFGPGTRLTVL.

Concerning this clone: The same CDR3 can be traced to other DNA sequences in this sample. The rearrangement uses TRBV6-5 and TRBJ2-7; 9 bases fit TRBD1. Germline-derived CDR1 and CDR2 are MNHEY and SVGAGI. V lost 0 bases and J lost 3; bases outside the gene matches: 3. The CDR3 is made up of 15 amino acids. As DNA, the CDR3 is TGTGCCAGCAGTTACTCCGGGACAGGGAACTACGAGCAGTACTTC. It is translated as CASSYSGTGNYEQYF.

V is TRBV9 and J is TRBJ1-1; D might be TRBD1 (5 bases). V was shortened by 3 bases and J by 0 bases, with 12 bases between the two germline ends. CDR1 is SGDLS, CDR2 YYNGEE, per germline. The CDR3 is made up of 15 amino acids. The CDR3 bases are TGTGCCAGCAGCGGGTGGGGCCACTTGAACACTGAAGCTTTCTTT. This gives the protein CASSGWGHLNTEAFF.

This sequence joins TRBV18 and TRBJ1-3, with D tentatively TRBD1 (5 bases). Trimming stripped 3 bases from V and 16 bases from J, with 16 bases between. The CDR3 runs to 12 residues. The germline V gene has CDR1 KGHSH and CDR2 LQKENI. The CDR3 loop is CASSPDGTLGYF. The CDR3 region has the DNA TGTGCCAGCTCACCGGATGGGACTCTAGGGTATTTT.

The V call is TRBV15, the J call TRBJ1-5, with a possible D match to TRBD1 (6 bases). This CDR3 has 15 amino acids. V lost 1 base and J lost 3, with 10 bases in between. Per the germline V gene, CDR1 is LNHNV and CDR2 is YYDKDF (reference sequence). For the CDR3, the DNA is TGTGCCACCAGCAGAGGAGACAGGTCCAATCAGCCCCAGCATTTT. Translation: CATSRGDRSNQPQHF.

The rearrangement joins TRBV19 to TRBJ2-1; a possible D gene is TRBD1 (6 bases). V shed 3 bases and J shed 6 bases, with 15 bases lying between them. Germline V CDR1 and CDR2: LNHDA, SQIVND (reference sequence). This CDR3 is built from 15 residues. For the CDR3, the DNA is TGTGCCAGTAGTATTAACCGGGACAAGGGCAATGAGCAGTTCTTC. This encodes CASSINRDKGNEQFF.

This clone showed up just once. The CDR3 DNA follows: TGTGCCAGCAGTTACCGCGTAACCGGGACATACTACGAGCAGTACTTC. It translates to CASSYRVTGTYYEQYF. The chain couples TRBV6-5 to TRBJ2-7; possible D gene TRBD1, 6 bases. The V end lost 2 bases, the J end lost 3 bases, and 17 bases lay between the germline ends. Germline V gene data show CDR1 as MNHEY and CDR2 as SVGAGI. CDR3 length: 16 amino acids.

The J gene is TRBJ1-2, the V gene TRBV5-1, with D maybe TRBD1 (5 bases). Germline V gene sequence: CDR1 SGHRS, CDR2 YFSETQ. V dropped 6 bases and J dropped 2 bases, with 17 bases sitting between them. The CDR3 runs 15 residues. The CDR3 DNA reads as TGCGCCAGCACGTTAGCCCAGGGTCACAACTATGGCTACACCTTC. Translated: CASTLAQGHNYGYTF. Full variable domain (rest looked up from reference TRBV5-1 and TRBJ1-2): KAGVTQTPRYLIKTRGQQVTLSCSPISGHRSVSWYQQTPGQGLQFLFEYFSETQRNKGNFPGRFSGRQFSNSRSEMNVSTLELGDSALYLCASTLAQGHNYGYTFGSGTRLTVV.

J is TRBJ2-7 and V is TRBV28; unclear D gene. This CDR3 has 12 residues. The V gene's germline CDR1 is MDHEN and CDR2 SYDVKM. The ends were cut back, 4 bases at V and 5 bases at J, with 9 bases in the middle. The CDR3 spells CASSSPLHEQYF. The CDR3 nucleotides are TGTGCCAGCAGTTCTCCCCTCCACGAGCAGTACTTC.

CDR3 in amino acids: CASTYGSGLYTDTQYF. CDR3 in DNA: TGTGCCAGCACCTACGGCAGCGGGCTATACACAGATACGCAGTATTTT. This rearrangement joins TRBV2 to TRBJ2-3, with D perhaps matching TRBD2 (6 bases). The germline gives CDR1 SNHLY, CDR2 FYNNEI. Trimming shortened V by 7 bases and J by 2 bases, and 19 bases separated the two germline ends. The CDR3 is made up of 16 amino acids.

The V gene is TRBV6-5, the J gene TRBJ1-2; 9 nucleotides agree with TRBD1. This CDR3 contains 14 residues. Germline CDR1 MNHEY, CDR2 SVGAGI. V was clipped by 7 bases and J by 6 bases; unmatched bases: 9. The CDR3, as DNA: TGTGCCAGCACCCGGGGACAGGGAGGACATGGCTACACCTTC. It is translated as CASTRGQGGHGYTF.

This chain joins TRBV5-1 and TRBJ1-3, with D uncertain. Germline V gene lookup returns CDR1 SGHRS and CDR2 YFSETQ. V lost 0 bases, J lost 0 bases, and 10 bases lay in between. The CDR3 is 16 amino acids. The CDR3 coding sequence is TGCGCCAGCAGCTTGGATCGGCCGCACTCTGGAAACACCATATATTTT. Its protein is CASSLDRPHSGNTIYF.

The J gene is TRBJ2-2, the V gene TRBV28, with D unclear. There are 15 residues in the CDR3. CDR1 and CDR2 (germline): MDHEN, SYDVKM. V lost 1 base to trimming and J lost 0 bases, with 6 bases between them. In DNA form, the CDR3 reads TGTGCCAGCAGTTTATATGATGCGAACACCGGGGAGCTGTTTTTT. Its translation: CASSLYDANTGELFF.

Worth noting for this clone: Other DNA sequences from this sample encode an identical CDR3 as well. The chain links TRBV5-1 to TRBJ1-5; 7 bases map to TRBD1. The length of the CDR3 is 14 residues. Unmatched junction bases numbered 5, after V lost 4 bases and J lost 4 bases. From germline, CDR1 is SGHRS and CDR2 YFSETQ. The CDR3 is CASSPGQPNQPQHF. CDR3 bases: TGCGCCAGCAGCCCGGGACAGCCGAATCAGCCCCAGCATTTT.

The chain carries TRBV6-6 and TRBJ2-7; D call uncertain. Trimming stripped 2 bases from V and 5 bases from J, with 19 bases between. This CDR3 is 16 amino acids long. Germline CDR1 reads MNHNY; CDR2 reads SVGAGI (reference sequence). The CDR3 DNA reads as TGTGCCAGCAGTTACAGTCGGCGCACCCTCCCCCACGAGCAGTACTTC. Encoded protein: CASSYSRRTLPHEQYF.

Written as DNA, the CDR3 is TGTGCCAGCAGTTACAAGAACGGTGAAGAGACCCAGTACTTC. Translating gives CASSYKNGEETQYF. The gene calls are TRBV6-6 and TRBJ2-5, with D unresolved. V shed 2 bases and J shed 3 bases, with 10 bases lying between them. The CDR3 consists of 14 residues. CDR1 MNHNY and CDR2 SVGAGI come from the germline V gene (reference sequence).

The gene calls are TRBV6-5 and TRBJ2-7; TRBD2 matches 8 bases. The CDR3 has 13 amino acids. Trimming at V came to 6 bases and at J to 3 bases, leaving 4 bases not matched to a gene. CDR1 is MNHEY and CDR2 is SVGAGI in the germline V gene. The CDR3 DNA reads as TGTGCCAGCAGGGCGGGGGGAGGCTACGAGCAGTACTTC. Its protein product is CASRAGGGYEQYF.

This clone was seen more than once but under ten times. The V call is TRBV5-6, the J call TRBJ1-3; the match to TRBD1 covers 7 bases. With 0 bases clipped from V and 9 bases from J, the junction kept 9 bases outside the gene matches. The CDR3 extends over 15 amino acids. CDR1 and CDR2 from the germline V gene are SGHDT and YYEEEE. The CDR3 DNA follows: TGTGCCAGCAGCTTGGCCTGGACAGGCCCAAGCACCATATATTTT. It yields the protein CASSLAWTGPSTIYF.

The chain is built from TRBV28 and TRBJ1-1; 8 bases are shared with TRBD1. V was clipped by 2 bases and J by 10 bases; unmatched bases: 9. This CDR3 is 14 amino acids long. CDR1 and CDR2 (germline): MDHEN, SYDVKM. The chain's CDR3 is CASSLLPKQGGAFF. The CDR3 DNA reads as TGTGCCAGCAGTTTACTGCCAAAACAGGGGGGAGCTTTCTTT.

The chain employs TRBV29-1 and TRBJ1-3, with D hard to call. V was cut by 4 bases and J by 2 bases, with 9 bases left in between. The CDR3 loop spans 13 amino acids. Germline-derived CDR1 and CDR2 are SQVTM and ANQGSEA. CDR3 nucleotides: TGCAGCGTTGTCTACGCAACTGGAAACACCATATATTTT. Translation gives CSVVYATGNTIYF.

The V and J genes are TRBV7-9 and TRBJ1-4, with D maybe TRBD1 (5 bases). CDR3 length: 15 amino acids. Per germline, CDR1 SEHNR and CDR2 FQNEAQ (reference sequence). V gave up 0 bases and J gave up 6 bases, with 11 bases separating them. The DNA for the CDR3 is TGTGCCAGCAGCTTAGCTGCGGGGGGGTATGAAAAACTGTTTTTT. The encoded protein is CASSLAAGGYEKLFF.